One sample yielded the 23 T cell receptor beta chains listed below, sequenced in a study of T cell responses to AZD1222 COVID-19 vaccine. Measured with immunoSEQ multiplex PCR; TCRdb has only the in-frame clones, and not every one. The sample records about 120,000 clones, 93% being singletons. Here the sequenced sample was peripheral blood, taken on day 0 of AZD1222 vaccination. The receptors derive from an adult in good health.

The V call is TRBV4-2, the J call TRBJ2-1; weak D call: TRBD2 (8 bases). The ends were cut back, 2 bases at V and 9 bases at J, with 17 bases in the middle. The CDR3 sequence is 15 residues long. Germline V CDR1 and CDR2: LGHNA, YNFKEQ. CDR3 sequence (DNA): TGTGCCAGCAGCCAATCCTATAGCGGGGACAGTGAGCAGTTCTTC. This translates into CASSQSYSGDSEQFF.

This clone was counted only a few times. The chain uses TRBV11-1 and TRBJ2-1; no reliable D call. Germline V gene data show CDR1 as SGHAT and CDR2 as FQDESV (reference sequence). Trimming took 4 bases from V and 6 from J, leaving 4 bases between them. CDR3 length: 11 residues. As DNA, the CDR3 is TGTGCCAGCAGCTATGGCAATGAGCAGTTCTTC. Protein sequence: CASSYGNEQFF.

The rearrangement links TRBV27 to TRBJ2-7; a weak D match, TRBD1 (6 bases). Trimming shortened V by 0 bases and J by 5 bases, and 17 bases separated the two germline ends. The CDR3 contains 16 residues. Germline values: CDR1 MNHEY, CDR2 SMNVEV (reference sequence). The CDR3 spells CASSLSGQSLIHEQYF. Written as DNA, the CDR3 is TGTGCCAGCAGTTTATCCGGACAGTCACTCATCCACGAGCAGTACTTC.

DNA of the CDR3: TGTGCTAGTGGTTTGGTCCACCCCGAGGGCTACGAGCAGTACTTC. It is translated as CASGLVHPEGYEQYF. The rearrangement joins TRBV12-5 to TRBJ2-7, with D perhaps TRBD2 (5 bases). This CDR3 has 15 residues. Germline-derived CDR1 and CDR2 are LGHNT and FRNRAP. V lost 0 bases, J lost 3 bases, and 12 bases lay in between.

The chain carries TRBV5-1 and TRBJ1-4; tentatively, D is TRBD1 (6 bases). Trimming pared 4 bases from V and 7 bases from J, leaving 14 bases between. CDR1 and CDR2 (germline): SGHRS, YFSETQ. CDR3 length: 14 amino acids. This CDR3 is CASSLWGQGEKLFF. CDR3 nucleotides: TGCGCCAGCAGCCTCTGGGGGCAGGGTGAAAAACTGTTTTTT.

The chain couples TRBV28 to TRBJ2-5; 7 positions match TRBD1. Looked up from germline, CDR1 is MDHEN and CDR2 is SYDVKM. V shed 5 bases and J 7 bases; nucleotides not matched to a gene: 7. This CDR3 region has 13 residues. The CDR3: CASSRDSVWTQYF. CDR3 coding DNA: TGTGCCAGCAGTCGGGACAGCGTATGGACCCAGTACTTC.

The chain combines TRBV5-1 with TRBJ2-1; D not certain. The CDR3 runs to 13 residues. V was cut by 2 bases and J by 6 bases, with 9 bases left in between. Germline-derived CDR1 and CDR2 are SGHRS and YFSETQ. The CDR3 is CASSLALSNEQFF. The DNA of the CDR3 is TGCGCCAGCAGCTTAGCCCTTTCCAATGAGCAGTTCTTC.

J is TRBJ1-1 and V is TRBV29-1, with TRBD1 matching 7 bases. The CDR3 covers 15 residues. V shed 6 bases, J shed 0 bases, and the junction held 10 bases outside the gene matches. CDR1 and CDR2 (germline): SQVTM, ANQGSEA. The DNA for the CDR3 is TGCAGCGTATACAGGGGCGACCGAATGAACACTGAAGCTTTCTTT. Its translation: CSVYRGDRMNTEAFF.

DNA of the CDR3: TGTGCCAGCGTATCTGTAGTGAAGGGCCCTCACCACGAGCAGTACTTC. Translating gives CASVSVVKGPHHEQYF. The V and J genes are TRBV7-9 and TRBJ2-7; no firm D call. V gave up 8 bases and J gave up 5 bases, with 25 bases separating them. Germline CDR1 SEHNR, CDR2 FQNEAQ (reference sequence). The CDR3 loop spans 16 amino acids. Full variable domain (remainder filled in from reference TRBV7-9 and TRBJ2-7): DTGVSQNPRHKITKRGQNVTFRCDPISEHNRLYWYRQTLGQGPEFLTYFQNEAQLEKSRLLSDRFSAERPKGSFSTLEIQRTEQGDSAMYLCASVSVVKGPHHEQYFGPGTRLTVT.

This clone occurred once. This rearrangement joins TRBV9 to TRBJ1-1; D is unresolved. CDR1 and CDR2 (germline): SGDLS, YYNGEE. This CDR3 has 13 residues. V was clipped by 2 bases and J by 2 bases, with 7 bases between them. The CDR3 coding sequence is TGTGCCAGCAGCGTTGGCATTAACACTGAAGCTTTCTTT. Protein sequence: CASSVGINTEAFF.

The chain couples TRBV28 to TRBJ1-1; D not resolved. V shed 6 bases and J shed 0 bases, with 11 bases lying between them. Per germline, CDR1 MDHEN and CDR2 SYDVKM. This CDR3 region has 14 residues. This chain's CDR3 is CASSPQALNTEAFF. CDR3 in DNA: TGTGCCAGCAGCCCCCAGGCCCTGAACACTGAAGCTTTCTTT.

V usage is TRBV29-1 and J usage is TRBJ1-1; D ambiguous. CDR1 is SQVTM, CDR2 ANQGSEA, per germline. The CDR3 runs to 13 residues. Trimming took 4 bases from V and 5 from J, leaving 14 bases between them. The CDR3 nucleotides read TGCAGCGTTGTCCCCGGAGGATGGACTGAAGCTTTCTTT. Protein: CSVVPGGWTEAFF.

This sequence joins TRBV5-5 and TRBJ1-2, with D perhaps matching TRBD1 (6 bases). The CDR3 spans 16 residues. Trimming took 2 bases from V and 2 from J, leaving 16 bases between them. From germline, CDR1 is SGHKS and CDR2 YYEKEE (reference sequence). As DNA, the CDR3 is TGTGCCAGCAGCTTTATAGGGGGGGCTACCAACTATGGCTACACCTTC. Encoded protein: CASSFIGGATNYGYTF. Full variable domain (remainder filled in from reference TRBV5-5 and TRBJ1-2): DAGVTQSPTHLIKTRGQQVTLRCSPISGHKSVSWYQQVLGQGPQFIFQYYEKEERGRGNFPDRFSARQFPNYSSELNVNALLLGDSALYLCASSFIGGATNYGYTFGSGTRLTVV.

This chain links TRBV24-1 with TRBJ2-1; a weak D match, TRBD1 (6 bases). The V and J ends lost 10 bases and 10 bases respectively, with 25 bases between them. Germline values: CDR1 KGHDR, CDR2 SFDVKD. The CDR3 totals 15 residues. The CDR3 spells CATQVATGRPHEQFF. CDR3 nucleotide sequence: TGTGCCACGCAGGTAGCGACAGGTCGCCCGCACGAGCAGTTCTTC.

This clone was detected only once. This chain links TRBV24-1 with TRBJ2-3; D is perhaps TRBD1 (5 bases). Germline CDR1 KGHDR, CDR2 SFDVKD. The CDR3 extends over 17 amino acids. V gave up 9 bases and J gave up 1 base, with 22 bases separating them. CDR3 region: CATGPTSLRQCTDTQYF. The CDR3 DNA is TGTGCCACCGGGCCGACCAGCCTGAGACAGTGCACAGATACGCAGTATTTT.

The rearrangement links TRBV18 to TRBJ2-1, with D maybe TRBD1 (6 bases). There are 12 residues in the CDR3. Trimming took 2 bases from V and 8 from J, leaving 7 bases between them. In germline, CDR1 is KGHSH, CDR2 LQKENI. CDR3 in amino acids: CASSPSGDEQFF. The CDR3 DNA sequence: TGTGCCAGCTCACCATCAGGGGATGAGCAGTTCTTC.

The chain is built from TRBV19 and TRBJ2-1; weak D call: TRBD2 (7 bases). The ends were cut back, 10 bases at V and 8 bases at J, with 12 bases in the middle. The CDR3 is 11 residues long. Per the germline V gene, CDR1 is LNHDA and CDR2 is SQIVND (reference sequence). The CDR3 nucleotides are TGTGCCACCTGGGGGGGCCATGAGCAGTTCTTC. This codes for CATWGGHEQFF.

The CDR3 loop is CASSIWTSGTGELFF. The CDR3 region has the DNA TGTGCCAGTAGTATATGGACTAGCGGGACCGGGGAGCTGTTTTTT. J is TRBJ2-2 and V is TRBV19; 11 nucleotides agree with TRBD2. Germline CDR1 and CDR2: LNHDA and SQIVND (reference sequence). Losses at the gene ends were 2 bases for V and 5 bases for J; bases not matched to a gene: 1. The CDR3 covers 15 residues. Full variable domain (remainder filled in from reference TRBV19 and TRBJ2-2): DGGITQSPKYLFRKEGQNVTLSCEQNLNHDAMYWYRQDPGQGLRLIYYSQIVNDFQKGDIAEGYSVSREKKESFPLTVTSAQKNPTAFYLCASSIWTSGTGELFFGEGSRLTVL.

In its sample, this clone was seen once. V and J are TRBV15 and TRBJ1-1; D is unresolved. The CDR3 totals 16 residues. Trimming cost V 5 bases and J 5 bases, with 21 bases left between them. The germline gives CDR1 LNHNV, CDR2 YYDKDF (reference sequence). The chain's CDR3 is CATSPNLGRSFTEAFF. For the CDR3, the DNA is TGTGCCACCAGCCCAAACCTCGGACGATCGTTTACTGAAGCTTTCTTT.

As DNA, the CDR3 is TGTGCCAGTAGTATAATAGTTACGTTCAATCAGCCCCAGCATTTT. Translating it yields CASSIIVTFNQPQHF. The chain uses TRBV19 and TRBJ1-5, with no clear D. The CDR3 is 15 amino acids. The V end lost 2 bases, the J end lost 3 bases, and 11 bases lay between the germline ends. The germline V gene has CDR1 LNHDA and CDR2 SQIVND (reference sequence).

The chain has TRBV6-6 and TRBJ1-5, with TRBD1 identical over 7 bases. The V and J ends lost 2 bases and 4 bases, in that order; junction bases with no gene match: 5. The germline gives CDR1 MNHNY, CDR2 SVGAGI (reference sequence). This CDR3 contains 15 residues. The CDR3 spells CASSYKGAGNQPQHF. The CDR3 DNA is TGTGCCAGCAGTTACAAGGGGGCTGGGAATCAGCCCCAGCATTTT.

The chain couples TRBV14 to TRBJ2-5; tentatively, D is TRBD1 or TRBD2 (7 bases each). CDR3 size: 16 residues. Germline CDR1 and CDR2: SGHDN and FVKESK. The V end lost 0 bases, the J end lost 5 bases, and 16 bases lay between the germline ends. The CDR3 is CASSQDTQGGLETQYF. CDR3 DNA sequence: TGTGCCAGCAGCCAAGATACCCAGGGGGGGTTGGAGACCCAGTACTTC.

The rearrangement links TRBV4-2 to TRBJ2-2; 12 bases line up with TRBD2. Germline CDR1 LGHNA, CDR2 YNFKEQ. The length of the CDR3 is 19 residues. The junction had 17 bases not matched to a gene; V was cut back by 4 bases and J by 8 bases. The CDR3 reads CASSPTGTSGYKAPGELFF. The CDR3 bases are TGTGCCAGCAGCCCTACCGGGACTAGCGGGTACAAAGCCCCGGGGGAGCTGTTTTTT.